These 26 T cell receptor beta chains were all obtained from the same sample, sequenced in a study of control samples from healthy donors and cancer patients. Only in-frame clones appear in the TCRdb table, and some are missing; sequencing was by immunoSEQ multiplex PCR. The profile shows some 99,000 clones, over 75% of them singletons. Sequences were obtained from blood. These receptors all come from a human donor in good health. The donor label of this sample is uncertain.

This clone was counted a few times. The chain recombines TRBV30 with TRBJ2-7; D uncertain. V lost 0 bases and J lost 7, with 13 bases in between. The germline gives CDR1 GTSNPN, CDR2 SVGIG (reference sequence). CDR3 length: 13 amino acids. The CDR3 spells CAWSVRAFREQYF. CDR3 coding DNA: TGTGCCTGGAGTGTAAGAGCATTCCGAGAGCAGTACTTC.

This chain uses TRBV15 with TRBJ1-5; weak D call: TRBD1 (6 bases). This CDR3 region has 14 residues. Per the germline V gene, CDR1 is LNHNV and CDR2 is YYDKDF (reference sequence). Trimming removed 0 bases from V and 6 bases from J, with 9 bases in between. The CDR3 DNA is TGTGCCACCAGCAGAGATAGGGGGAGTCAGCCCCAGCATTTT. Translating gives CATSRDRGSQPQHF.

This CDR3 reads CASSLVLAGGRSYNEQFF. CDR3 DNA: TGCGCCAGCAGCTTGGTTCTAGCGGGGGGGCGATCCTACAATGAGCAGTTCTTC. The chain couples TRBV5-1 to TRBJ2-1, with 12 bases matching TRBD2. The germline CDR1 and CDR2 sequences are SGHRS and YFSETQ. V was clipped by 0 bases and J by 1 base; unmatched bases: 5. The CDR3 length is 18 residues. Drawing the rest from reference TRBV5-1 and TRBJ2-1, the complete variable domain is KAGVTQTPRYLIKTRGQQVTLSCSPISGHRSVSWYQQTPGQGLQFLFEYFSETQRNKGNFPGRFSGRQFSNSRSEMNVSTLELGDSALYLCASSLVLAGGRSYNEQFFGPGTRLTVL.

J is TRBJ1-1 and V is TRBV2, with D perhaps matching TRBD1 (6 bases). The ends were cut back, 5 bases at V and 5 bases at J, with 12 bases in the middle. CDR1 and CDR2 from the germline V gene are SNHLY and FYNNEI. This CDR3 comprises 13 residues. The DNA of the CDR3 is TGTGCCAGCAGTACCCAGGGGAGGACTGAAGCTTTCTTT. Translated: CASSTQGRTEAFF.

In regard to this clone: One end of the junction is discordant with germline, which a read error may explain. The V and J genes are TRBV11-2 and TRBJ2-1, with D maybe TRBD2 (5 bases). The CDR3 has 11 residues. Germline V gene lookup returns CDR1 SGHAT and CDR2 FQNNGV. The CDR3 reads CASSHGATRVF. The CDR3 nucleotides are TGTGCCAGCAGCCACGGAGCAACTAGGGTCTTC.

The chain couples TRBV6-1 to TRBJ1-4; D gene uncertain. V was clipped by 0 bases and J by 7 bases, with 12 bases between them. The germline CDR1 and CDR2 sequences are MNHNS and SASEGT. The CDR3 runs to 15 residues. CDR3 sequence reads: CASSEALGQSEKLFF. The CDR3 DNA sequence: TGTGCCAGCAGTGAAGCGCTTGGGCAGAGTGAAAAACTGTTTTTT.

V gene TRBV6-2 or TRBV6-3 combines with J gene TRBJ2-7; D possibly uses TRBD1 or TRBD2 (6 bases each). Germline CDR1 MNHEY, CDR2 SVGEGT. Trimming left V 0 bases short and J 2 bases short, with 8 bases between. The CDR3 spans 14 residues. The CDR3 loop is CASSYSRGPYEQYF. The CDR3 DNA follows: TGTGCCAGCAGTTACTCTCGGGGGCCCTACGAGCAGTACTTC.

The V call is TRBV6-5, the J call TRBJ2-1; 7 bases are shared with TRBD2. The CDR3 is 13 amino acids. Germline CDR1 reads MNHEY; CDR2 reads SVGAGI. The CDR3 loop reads CALQRGPYNEQFF. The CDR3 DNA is TGTGCTCTACAGCGGGGACCCTACAATGAGCAGTTCTTC.

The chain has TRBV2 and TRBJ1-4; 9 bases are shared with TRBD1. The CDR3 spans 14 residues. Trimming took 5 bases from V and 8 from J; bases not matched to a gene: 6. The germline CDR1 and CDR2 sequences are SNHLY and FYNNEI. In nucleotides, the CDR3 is TGTGCCAGCAGTCTACAGGGGGCTGGGGAAAAACTGTTTTTT. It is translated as CASSLQGAGEKLFF.

The CDR3 loop is CASSLSYRHEKLFF. CDR3 nucleotides: TGTGCCAGCAGTTTATCCTATCGCCATGAAAAACTGTTTTTT. This chain uses TRBV28 with TRBJ1-4; D remains ambiguous. V shed 1 base and J shed 6 bases, with 9 bases lying between them. Germline CDR1 reads MDHEN; CDR2 reads SYDVKM. This CDR3 is built from 14 residues.

CDR3 protein: CASSPGDTGANVLTF. The CDR3, as DNA: TGCGCCAGCAGCCCTGGGGATACTGGGGCCAACGTCCTGACTTTC. The chain recombines TRBV5-1 with TRBJ2-6; D is unclear. From germline, CDR1 is SGHRS and CDR2 YFSETQ. The length of the CDR3 is 15 residues. The ends were cut back, 4 bases at V and 2 bases at J, with 10 bases in the middle.

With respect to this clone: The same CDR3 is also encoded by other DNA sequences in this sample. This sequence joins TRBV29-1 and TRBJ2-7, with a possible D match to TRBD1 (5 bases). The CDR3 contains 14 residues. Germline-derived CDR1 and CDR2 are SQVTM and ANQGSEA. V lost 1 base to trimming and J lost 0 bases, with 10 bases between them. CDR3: CSVEVEGVSYEQYF. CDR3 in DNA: TGCAGCGTTGAAGTTGAAGGGGTCTCCTACGAGCAGTACTTC.

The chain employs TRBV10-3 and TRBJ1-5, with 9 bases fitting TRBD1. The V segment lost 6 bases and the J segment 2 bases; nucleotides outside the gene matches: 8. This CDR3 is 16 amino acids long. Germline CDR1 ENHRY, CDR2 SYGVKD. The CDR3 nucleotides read TGTGCCATCAGCGAAACAGGGGGCAAGGGCAATCAGCCCCAGCATTTT. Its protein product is CAISETGGKGNQPQHF.

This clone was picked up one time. CDR3 DNA: TGTGCCAGTAGTATCTCCCTCCGCAGGACCTACAATGAGCAGTTCTTC. This sequence encodes CASSISLRRTYNEQFF. This chain joins TRBV19 and TRBJ2-1, with no clear D. V lost 3 bases to trimming and J lost 2 bases, with 14 bases between them. The CDR3 totals 16 residues. Looked up from germline, CDR1 is LNHDA and CDR2 is SQIVND (reference sequence).

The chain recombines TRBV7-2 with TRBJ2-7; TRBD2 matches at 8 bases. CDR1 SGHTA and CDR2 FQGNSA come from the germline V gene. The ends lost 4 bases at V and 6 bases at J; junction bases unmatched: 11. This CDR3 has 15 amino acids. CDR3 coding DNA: TGTGCCAGCAGCTATCAACCCGGGACTAGTCGCGAGCAGTACTTC. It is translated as CASSYQPGTSREQYF.

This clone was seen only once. This CDR3 reads CASSPQGNQPQHF. The CDR3, as DNA: TGTGCCAGCAGCCCCCAGGGTAATCAGCCCCAGCATTTT. The chain combines TRBV14 with TRBJ1-5; D possibly corresponds to TRBD1 (5 bases). The germline V and J ends were trimmed by 4 bases and 4 bases, with 8 bases remaining between them. Germline values: CDR1 SGHDN, CDR2 FVKESK. The CDR3 runs 13 residues. Based on the CDR3 plus reference TRBV14 and TRBJ1-5, the full variable domain is EAGVTQFPSHSVIEKGQTVTLRCDPISGHDNLYWYRRVMGKEIKFLLHFVKESKQDESGMPNNRFLAERTGGTYSTLKVQPAELEDSGVYFCASSPQGNQPQHFGDGTRLSIL.

The CDR3 loop reads CASSPTTGPYGYTF. The CDR3 DNA sequence: TGCGCCAGCAGCCCAACGACAGGCCCCTATGGCTACACCTTC. The chain carries TRBV5-1 and TRBJ1-2; the D gene is possibly TRBD1 (6 bases). V shed 4 bases and J shed 4 bases, with 14 bases lying between them. The CDR3 runs to 14 residues. The germline CDR1 and CDR2 sequences are SGHRS and YFSETQ.

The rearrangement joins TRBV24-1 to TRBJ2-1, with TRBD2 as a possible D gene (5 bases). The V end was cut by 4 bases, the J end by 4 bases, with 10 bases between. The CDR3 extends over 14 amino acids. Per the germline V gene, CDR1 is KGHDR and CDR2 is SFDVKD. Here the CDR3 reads CATSDARGYNEQFF. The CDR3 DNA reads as TGTGCCACCAGTGACGCCCGGGGTTACAATGAGCAGTTCTTC.

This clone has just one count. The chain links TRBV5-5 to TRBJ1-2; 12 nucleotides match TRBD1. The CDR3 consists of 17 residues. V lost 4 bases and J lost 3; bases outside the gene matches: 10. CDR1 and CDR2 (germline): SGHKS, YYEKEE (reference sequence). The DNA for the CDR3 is TGTGCCAGCAGCCGTTGGGGACAGGGGGCAGTAGACTATGGCTACACCTTC. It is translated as CASSRWGQGAVDYGYTF.

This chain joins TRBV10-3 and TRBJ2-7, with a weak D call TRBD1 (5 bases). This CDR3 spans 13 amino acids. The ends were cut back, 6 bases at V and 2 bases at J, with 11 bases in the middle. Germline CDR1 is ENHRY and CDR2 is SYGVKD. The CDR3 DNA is TGTGCCATCAGGAACGACAGAACCTACGAGCAGTACTTC. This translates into CAIRNDRTYEQYF.

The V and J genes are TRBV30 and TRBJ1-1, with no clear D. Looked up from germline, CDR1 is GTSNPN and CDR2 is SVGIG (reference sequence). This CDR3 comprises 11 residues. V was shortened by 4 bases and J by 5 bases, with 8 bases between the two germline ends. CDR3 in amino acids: CAWNLGTEAFF. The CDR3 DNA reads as TGTGCCTGGAACCTTGGGACTGAAGCTTTCTTT. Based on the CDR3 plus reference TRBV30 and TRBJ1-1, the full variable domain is SQTIHQWPATLVQPVGSPLSLECTVEGTSNPNLYWYRQAAGRGLQLLFYSVGIGQISSEVPQNLSASRPQDRQFILSSKKLLLSDSGFYLCAWNLGTEAFFGQGTRLTVV.

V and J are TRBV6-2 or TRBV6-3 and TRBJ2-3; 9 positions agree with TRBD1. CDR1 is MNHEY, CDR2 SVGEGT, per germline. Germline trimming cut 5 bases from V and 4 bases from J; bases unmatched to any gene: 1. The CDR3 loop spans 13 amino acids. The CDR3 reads CASSGTGPDTQYF. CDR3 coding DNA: TGTGCCAGCAGTGGGACAGGGCCAGATACGCAGTATTTT.

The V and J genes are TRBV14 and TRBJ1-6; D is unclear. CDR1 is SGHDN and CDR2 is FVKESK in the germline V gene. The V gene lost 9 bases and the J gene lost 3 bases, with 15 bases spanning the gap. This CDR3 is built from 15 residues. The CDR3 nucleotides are TGTGCCAGGTTCAAACGACACTTCTATAATTCACCCCTCCACTTT. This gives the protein CARFKRHFYNSPLHF.

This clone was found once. DNA of the CDR3: TGTGCCAGCAGCCCCCGGGACAGGCGACGGGACTACTATGGCTACACCTTC. Its translation: CASSPRDRRRDYYGYTF. The gene calls are TRBV5-5 and TRBJ1-2; the match to TRBD1 covers 8 bases. This CDR3 region has 17 residues. Per germline, CDR1 SGHKS and CDR2 YYEKEE (reference sequence). Germline trimming cut 4 bases from V and 3 bases from J; bases unmatched to any gene: 14.

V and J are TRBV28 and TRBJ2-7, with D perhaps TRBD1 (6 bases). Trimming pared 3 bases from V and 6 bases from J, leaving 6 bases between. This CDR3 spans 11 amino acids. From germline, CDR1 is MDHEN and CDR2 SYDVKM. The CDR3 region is CASSFRGEQYF. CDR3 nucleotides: TGTGCCAGCAGTTTCAGGGGCGAGCAGTACTTC.

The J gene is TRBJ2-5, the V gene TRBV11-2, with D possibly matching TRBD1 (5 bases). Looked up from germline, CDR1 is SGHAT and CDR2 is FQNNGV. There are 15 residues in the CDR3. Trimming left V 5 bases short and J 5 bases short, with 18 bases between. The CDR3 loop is CASSPFVRARETQYF. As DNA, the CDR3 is TGTGCCAGCAGCCCATTCGTCAGGGCTCGGGAGACCCAGTACTTC.